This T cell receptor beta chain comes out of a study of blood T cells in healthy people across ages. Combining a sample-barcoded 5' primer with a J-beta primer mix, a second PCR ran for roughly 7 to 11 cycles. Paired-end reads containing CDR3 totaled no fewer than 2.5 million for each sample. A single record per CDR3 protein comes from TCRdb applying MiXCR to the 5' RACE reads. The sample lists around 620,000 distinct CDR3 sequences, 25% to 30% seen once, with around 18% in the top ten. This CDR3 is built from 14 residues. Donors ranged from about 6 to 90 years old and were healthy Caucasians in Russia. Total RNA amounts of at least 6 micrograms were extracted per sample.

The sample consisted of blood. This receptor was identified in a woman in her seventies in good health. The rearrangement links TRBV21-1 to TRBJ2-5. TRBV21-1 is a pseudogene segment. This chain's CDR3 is CASRRKHRWETQYF. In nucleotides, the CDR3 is TGTGCCAGCAGACGAAAACACCGGTGGGAGACCCAGTACTTC.